This TCR beta chain was observed in a study of cytomegalovirus exposure and HLA in healthy donors (dated by TCRdb to about 2017). Notes on the research overall: According to an earlier analysis of 587 of the donors, 200 million or so T cells yielded over 100 million unique TCR beta sequences and more than 250 Gb of sequence data. In an earlier analysis of 550 to 700 of the donors, high-throughput TCR beta sequencing was used to judge whether each TCR beta V gene segment behaved as functional or pseudogenic. Because of strong linkage in the cohort, roughly 5 DR-DQ haplotypes were treated as single units for association and clustering. Donor age, sex, ethnicity and CMV serostatus were compiled alongside the repertoire data. HLA typing included class I and class II loci at four-digit resolution. In addition to the first cohort of 666 subjects, a separate validation cohort of 130 or so different subjects was used. An early release covering some 640 HLA-typed donors comprised around 300 gigabases of sequencing data and roughly 85 million unique TCR sequences. High-throughput TCR immunosequencing, statistical association of individual TCRs with disease status, and machine learning were combined to predict cytomegalovirus infection status. Among some 410 genotyped donors of the cohort, an average of approximately 200,000 unique TCR beta nucleotide sequences was sequenced per donor, of which about 19% were non-productive. The number of donors typed differed by locus, with roughly 620-630 for A, B, C, DRB1 and DQB1, approximately 500 for DQA1, over 600 for DPA1, and around 430 for DPB1. A later genetic analysis used genome-wide SNP genotypes for about 65% of the 666 donors, treating that subset as a discovery cohort. The study aimed to test whether cataloging public T cell receptors could reveal signatures of past pathogen exposure. All discovery cohort repertoires had been generated using a single sequencing platform. The genetic ancestry cluster associated with self-reported Caucasian donors included roughly 84% of the roughly 360 genotyped donors. A later analysis re-analyzed previously published TCR beta repertoires from 650 to 800 donors and added high-resolution HLA genotyping to study TCR occurrence patterns. The T cell repertoires of under 700 subjects were profiled by immunosequencing and related to cytomegalovirus serostatus. In the later analysis, no new phenotypic data were used to find candidate immune exposures; instead, reliance was placed on TCR beta sequences and their occurrence across donors. General conclusions and limits of the study: In both the original and validation cohorts, the classifier was reported to diagnose cytomegalovirus status with high specificity and sensitivity. Broadly in line with IMGT annotations, most TCR beta V segments showed up in productive rearrangements about 90% or about 30% of the time in an earlier analysis of several hundred of the donors. A later analysis found that HLA-associated TCR beta chains were more clonally expanded and had lower generation probabilities than equally common non-associated chains. The authors suggested that the approach could potentially be generalized to other disease states and immunological phenotypes. In a later analysis, several top co-occurrence clusters were reported to appear linked to parvovirus B19, influenza, CMV and Epstein-Barr virus. A further reported finding was that TCR beta sequences accurately predicted the HLA-A and HLA-B alleles for most subjects in the first cohort. In vitro tests confirmed that three of the cytomegalovirus-associated TCR beta chains recognize cytomegalovirus antigens. A later genetic analysis reported fewer N-insertions in productive TCRs among donors in an Asian-associated ancestry cluster than the roughly 620-donor mean. While some public TCRs were present in many individuals, most TCR sequences turned up only very rarely across donors. A later analysis found that TCR association rates varied across HLA loci, with DRB1 alleles showing the most associated TCRs and HLA-C alleles the fewest. The 87-base-pair reads could not distinguish some IMGT-functional V segments, including TRBV6-2 and TRBV6-3, so those segments were excluded. HLA typing was unavailable for some donors at each locus, so association tests used only the typed subset. A cluster of highly shared sequence variants was judged likely to represent a technical artifact of the sequencing pipeline. A total of roughly 160 TCR beta chains were listed by the study as associated with cytomegalovirus. In a later analysis, 16,951 TCR beta sequences were associated with specific HLA alleles at a false discovery rate of 0.05. When HLA alleles, especially DR and DQ, strongly co-occurred, attributing TCR associations to individual alleles was difficult. Only TCR beta chains were sequenced in this cohort, and the absence of alpha or paired-chain data limited detectable features. Sequencing depth was assumed to be roughly uniform across donors in the presence/absence analyses, though that assumption may not hold. An association between a missense DCLRE1C variant and V-gene and J-gene trimming of TCR beta chains was found in a later genetic analysis and replicated in an independent cohort. Correlated functional status among segregating V segments might reflect linkage disequilibrium, but an unknown experimental factor could not be ruled out. In a later analysis, most CMV-associated TCR beta chains were found to appear HLA-restricted, with HLA associations seemingly driven largely by CMV exposure. Immune exposure information for the cohort was limited to CMV serostatus. The earlier analysis of nearly 600 of the donors excluded roughly 17 rarely observed V segments, including chromosome 9 orphons, because counts were too low.

Points on this clone: What antigen it recognizes has not been identified. Base qualities are missing; no much larger clone stands one base away.

The cohort consisted of hundreds of healthy bone marrow donors. Cohort members were all nominally healthy when sampled, although unrecorded immune exposures were likely present. The donor was CMV seropositive and belonged to the group of 250 to 350 seropositive cohort members. A peripheral blood sample was provided by each donor, and peripheral blood mononuclear cells were used for TCR beta sequencing. The Qiagen DNeasy Blood Extraction Kit was used to extract genomic DNA from the blood cell samples. Library preparation used the immunoSEQ multiplex PCR assay. For the multiplex PCR, a mixture combining 60 forward primers for TCR Vbeta segments and 13 reverse primers for TCR Jbeta segments was used. Amplification of the CDR3 region of rearranged TCR beta genes was performed with a multiplex PCR assay on genomic DNA. The amplified TCR beta libraries were sequenced on the Illumina HiSeq System as 87-base-pair reads. In the authors' own workflow: A later analysis tallied tens of millions of unique TCR beta chains across the 666 repertoires, and about 10 million of those chains were shared by two or more donors. A nearest-neighbor algorithm error-corrected the raw reads and collapsed the reads into unique sequences, merging closely related sequences to remove PCR and sequencing errors. CDR3 sequences were aligned to IMGT reference sequences to assign V, D and J gene segments. For a sequence to be retained, at least a six-nucleotide match to both a V gene segment and a J gene segment was required. Rearrangements were classified as productive when the CDR3 lacked stop codons and remained in frame with V and J, and all other rearrangements were classified as non-productive. Following IMGT convention, CDR3 was defined as the stretch from the second conserved V-encoded cysteine up to the conserved J-encoded phenylalanine. The earlier analysis of some 580 of the donors excluded any sequence lacking an unambiguous match to a single V gene segment. In an earlier analysis of roughly 500 of the donors, V segments were called functional above 56.7% productive rearrangements and were called segregating when the between-donor standard deviation exceeded 5%. To diagnose cytomegalovirus status from the catalog of TCR beta chain sequences, a statistical classification framework was built. A later analysis assigned V and J genes by comparing TCR nucleotide sequences with IMGT/GENE-DB human TR gene sequences. The TCRdist pipeline was used in a later analysis to assign CDR3 sequences and most-parsimonious VDJ recombination scenarios. In a later analysis, each TCR beta chain was defined by its CDR3 amino acid sequence together with its V-gene family, and reads without a unique V-gene family were excluded. To address suspected cross-contamination and a sequencing artifact, a later analysis removed a few hundred highly shared, low-generation-probability nucleotide sequences. In a later analysis, a clonal expansion index for each public chain was calculated from normalized within-repertoire ranks of inferred template counts. Generation probabilities in a later analysis came from a VDJ recombination model fitted to out-of-frame rearrangements, and those results were checked against IGoR. In a later analysis, TCR-TCR, TCR-HLA and TCR-CMV co-occurrence was scored with hypergeometric tests, and a repertoire-size bias correction was applied to TCR pairs. To estimate false discovery rates, a later analysis permuted the HLA or CMV assignments 20 times. A later analysis grouped co-occurring TCRs with DBSCAN, adding TCRdist sequence similarity when clustering within HLA-allele-positive subsets. Repertoires with fewer than 30,000 or more than 120,000 public chains were left out of co-occurrence clustering, as were several repertoires with anomalous nucleotide sharing. Imported from immuneACCESS, the table was reduced by TCRdb to in-frame sequences with V and J called. These copies leave out some clones; in studies compared against another copy, an unresolved V gene accounts for under half, and the cause of the remainder is not known. The DNA gave D and trimming, while V, J and clone size come from that table. The sample profile shows more than 150,000 clones; 65% to 85% of them were found once. 1.3% to 1.5% of the sample rests with the top ten.

For CDR1 and CDR2, the germline V gene (reference sequence) lists SEHNR and FQNEAQ. The trim is 4 bases for V and 3 bases for J, with a gap of 12 bases between the germline ends. From cysteine to phenylalanine, the CDR3 is 14 amino acids long. Only CDR3 DNA is held: 42 bases, read in frame from base 1. The sequence is built from TRBV7-9 and TRBJ1-2; a tentative D match to TRBD1 spans 5 bases. The receptor was derived from a girl aged 5-17 years in good health and CMV-seropositive. Sample: PBMCs. The base sequence is TGTGCCAGCAGCTCCAGTGGGGGGGACTATGGCTACACCTTC. It encodes CASSSSGGDYGYTF.